The text below deals with one T cell receptor beta chain. The target antigen is unknown. The sample belongs to a study of T cell responses to AZD1222 COVID-19 vaccine. Clones were read by immunoSEQ multiplex PCR, and TCRdb kept only the in-frame ones, dropping some. The sample includes some 150,000 clones, just over 90% seen only once; the top ten take around 0.9%. Trimming cost V 6 bases and J 5 bases, with 16 bases left between them. Germline values: CDR1 MRHNA, CDR2 SNTAGT. The CDR3 has 14 amino acids. Study-level findings and limits: All repertoire sampling was performed exclusively after the peak T cell response. Spike was spanned by vaccine-associated CD4 TCRs, which were dominant at 160-218 and 743-854. In a largely white British group with more females than males, clonal diversity was possibly underestimated. Baseline seropositivity occurred in only a handful of AZD1222 recipients.

The receptor comes from an adult in good health. Sample: peripheral blood, taken on day 0 of MenACWY control vaccination. This chain joins TRBV6-4 and TRBJ1-1; perhaps TRBD1 as D (6 bases). The CDR3 sequence is CASRLAAGQTEAFF. The CDR3 region has the DNA TGTGCCAGCAGGCTGGCGGCAGGACAGACTGAAGCTTTCTTT.